These 30 T cell receptor beta chains share one sample of origin, sequenced in a study of cytomegalovirus exposure and HLA in healthy donors. The PCR used 60 Vbeta and 13 Jbeta primers. The table came from immunoSEQ multiplex PCR; TCRdb's copy has only in-frame clones and leaves some out. Of 130,000 or so clones listed, about two thirds are singletons. The sample taken for sequencing was PBMCs. The receptors were sampled from a man in his fifties or sixties in good health and CMV-seropositive.

The chain's CDR3 is CSVFTGRDTEAFF. The CDR3 DNA follows: TGCAGCGTTTTTACGGGAAGGGACACTGAAGCTTTCTTT. J is TRBJ1-1 and V is TRBV29-1; D gene ambiguous. Trimming took 5 bases from V and 3 from J, leaving 13 bases between them. The CDR3 covers 13 residues. Germline V gene sequence: CDR1 SQVTM, CDR2 ANQGSEA.

As for this clone: The junction and the germline gene differ at one end; a read error may be behind it. The J gene is TRBJ2-7, the V gene TRBV5-6, with a possible D match to TRBD1 (6 bases). The CDR3 runs 16 residues. Germline CDR1 SGHDT, CDR2 YYEEEE. CDR3 nucleotide sequence: TGTGCCAGCAGCTCCCGGGGCAGGGGTCATTCCTCCGAGCAGTACTTC. It codes for CASSSRGRGHSSEQYF.

The J gene is TRBJ1-5, the V gene TRBV12-5; D remains ambiguous. V was pared by 1 base and J by 3 bases, with 10 bases between. Germline V gives CDR1 LGHNT, CDR2 FRNRAP. The CDR3 runs 15 residues. In DNA form, the CDR3 reads TGTGCTAGTGGTTTGGCCGCGGGGAACAATCAGCCCCAGCATTTT. It translates to CASGLAAGNNQPQHF.

The chain combines TRBV18 with TRBJ1-1; TRBD1 is a possible D gene (5 bases). Looked up from germline, CDR1 is KGHSH and CDR2 is LQKENI. The CDR3 is 14 amino acids. Trimming pared 4 bases from V and 1 base from J, leaving 10 bases between. The CDR3 region has the DNA TGTGCCAGCTCACTGTCAGGGCCGAACACTGAAGCTTTCTTT. Amino acids: CASSLSGPNTEAFF.

The rearrangement uses TRBV11-3 and TRBJ2-3; 8 bases agree with TRBD2. The CDR3 has 16 residues. The germline CDR1 and CDR2 sequences are SGHNT and YENEEA. J lost 2 bases, V lost 0 bases, and 4 bases had no gene match. In DNA, the CDR3 is TGTGCCAGCAGCTTAGAGGGCGGGAGGAACACAGATACGCAGTATTTT. Protein product: CASSLEGGRNTDTQYF.

The V call is TRBV7-9, the J call TRBJ1-4; a weak D match, TRBD1 (6 bases). Trimming shortened V by 1 base and J by 8 bases, and 11 bases separated the two germline ends. The germline V gene encodes CDR1 SEHNR and CDR2 FQNEAQ (reference sequence). This CDR3 contains 14 residues. The CDR3 is CASSLEGVREKLFF. In DNA form, the CDR3 reads TGTGCCAGCAGCTTAGAGGGGGTGCGGGAAAAACTGTTTTTT.

This clone was detected only a few times. The V and J genes are TRBV5-1 and TRBJ1-6; D is ambiguous. Germline V gene sequence: CDR1 SGHRS, CDR2 YFSETQ. Trimming shortened V by 0 bases and J by 6 bases, and 13 bases separated the two germline ends. CDR3 size: 16 residues. In DNA form, the CDR3 reads TGCGCCAGCAGCTTGGGGCAGGTTTTCGGTAATTCACCCCTCCACTTT. The encoded protein is CASSLGQVFGNSPLHF.

This chain connects TRBV10-3 to TRBJ1-1, with 8 positions matching TRBD1. V dropped 3 bases and J dropped 10; count of bases not matched to a gene: 4. This CDR3 contains 12 residues. Germline V gives CDR1 ENHRY, CDR2 SYGVKD. CDR3 bases: TGTGCCATCAGTGACTCGGACAGGGTAGCTTTCTTT. This codes for CAISDSDRVAFF.

This clone was detected only once. The CDR3 coding sequence is TGCGCCAGCCCGAGGAGGGTACGGGGAGATCTACAGATTTATAGCAATCAGCCCCAGCATTTT. It translates to CASPRRVRGDLQIYSNQPQHF. The chain joins TRBV10-1 to TRBJ1-5; the D is unclear. CDR3 length equals 21 residues. The V end lost 8 bases, the J end lost 0 bases, and 32 bases lay between the germline ends. Germline CDR1 is WNHNN and CDR2 is SYGVQD (reference sequence).

The V and J genes are TRBV4-2 and TRBJ2-2, with D possibly being TRBD1 (6 bases). This CDR3 has 15 residues. Germline loops: CDR1 LGHNA, CDR2 YNFKEQ. The V end was cut by 2 bases, the J end by 1 base, with 8 bases between. CDR3 nucleotides: TGTGCCAGCAGCCAACGGACAGAGAACACCGGGGAGCTGTTTTTT. Translated, it gives CASSQRTENTGELFF.

The chain recombines TRBV7-2 with TRBJ2-7; 12 nucleotides match TRBD2. The CDR3 length is 18 residues. Per germline, CDR1 SGHTA and CDR2 FQGNSA. J gave up 5 bases and V 1 base, and 12 bases lay outside the gene matches. CDR3 nucleotides: TGTGCCAGCAGCTTAGAGCAGACTAGCGGGAGACTACGCCACGAGCAGTACTTC. Amino acid sequence: CASSLEQTSGRLRHEQYF.

This chain links TRBV7-9 with TRBJ2-5, with D perhaps matching TRBD1 (6 bases). The end of the DNA is better explained by TRBJ2-7, so the J call may be wrong. The CDR3 is made up of 14 amino acids. Germline V gene lookup returns CDR1 SEHNR and CDR2 FQNEAQ (reference sequence). The CDR3 DNA reads TGTGCCAGCAGCTTCCGGGGACAACCCTACGAGCAGTACTTC. Amino acids: CASSFRGQPYEQYF.

The chain couples TRBV7-2 to TRBJ1-1, with a tentative D call TRBD1 (6 bases). The V gene lost 5 bases and the J gene lost 4 bases, with 14 bases spanning the gap. Germline V gene lookup returns CDR1 SGHTA and CDR2 FQGNSA. This CDR3 region has 14 residues. The CDR3 nucleotides read TGTGCCAGCAGCGTTCACAGGGAAGGCACTGAAGCTTTCTTT. It encodes CASSVHREGTEAFF.

The chain has TRBV10-3 and TRBJ2-3; D may be TRBD1 (6 bases). Trimming took off 2 bases at V and 6 bases at J, with 12 bases between the two ends. This CDR3 contains 14 residues. From germline, CDR1 is ENHRY and CDR2 SYGVKD. The CDR3: CAISEPQGSDTQYF. The CDR3 DNA reads as TGTGCCATCAGTGAGCCGCAGGGGTCGGATACGCAGTATTTT.

This chain links TRBV13 with TRBJ2-1; D possibly corresponds to TRBD1 (6 bases). There are 12 residues in the CDR3. The germline CDR1 and CDR2 sequences are PRHDT and FYEKMQ (reference sequence). With 5 bases removed from V and 10 bases from J, the gap between germline ends came to 12 bases. For the CDR3, the DNA is TGTGCCAGCAGCCAAACAGGGTACGAGCAGTTCTTC. It translates to CASSQTGYEQFF.

J is TRBJ1-5 and V is TRBV19; TRBD1 matches 8 bases. Per germline, CDR1 LNHDA and CDR2 SQIVND (reference sequence). This CDR3 has 14 residues. Trimming took 4 bases from V and 5 from J; bases not matched to a gene: 4. In nucleotides, the CDR3 is TGTGCCAGTAGTACCGACAGGGGCTATCAGCCCCAGCATTTT. Amino acid sequence: CASSTDRGYQPQHF.

The rearrangement joins TRBV4-1 to TRBJ2-3; a weak D match, TRBD2 (5 bases). V lost 4 bases to trimming and J lost 5 bases, with 19 bases between them. The CDR3 extends over 16 amino acids. Germline lookup yields CDR1 MGHRA and CDR2 YSYEKL. CDR3 residues: CASSLSSSANLDTQYF. The CDR3 bases are TGCGCCAGCAGCCTAAGTAGTAGCGCTAACCTAGATACGCAGTATTTT.

V gene TRBV5-1 combines with J gene TRBJ2-5; D is unclear. With 0 bases removed from V and 3 bases from J, the gap between germline ends came to 12 bases. Germline V gene sequence: CDR1 SGHRS, CDR2 YFSETQ. The CDR3 extends over 15 amino acids. The CDR3, as DNA: TGCGCCAGCAGCTTGGCCAGTCCTTTGGAAGAGACCCAGTACTTC. Protein product: CASSLASPLEETQYF.

The chain carries TRBV19 and TRBJ2-1; D unresolved. The CDR3 length is 13 residues. Trimming shortened V by 5 bases and J by 4 bases, and 9 bases separated the two germline ends. Germline V CDR1 and CDR2: LNHDA, SQIVND (reference sequence). CDR3 sequence reads: CASSAPGYNEQFF. CDR3 bases: TGTGCCAGTAGTGCCCCGGGTTACAATGAGCAGTTCTTC.

The V and J genes are TRBV7-9 and TRBJ2-7; the match to TRBD2 covers 15 bases. Germline assignment: CDR1 SEHNR and CDR2 FQNEAQ (reference sequence). The ends lost 4 bases at V and 2 bases at J; junction bases unmatched: 6. There are 17 residues in the CDR3. CDR3 residues: CASSSSGLAGGAYEQYF. CDR3 DNA: TGTGCCAGCAGCTCCTCGGGACTAGCGGGAGGAGCCTACGAGCAGTACTTC.

The J gene is TRBJ1-1, the V gene TRBV19, with 9 positions matching TRBD1. Germline V gene lookup returns CDR1 LNHDA and CDR2 SQIVND (reference sequence). This CDR3 is 15 amino acids long. With 7 bases clipped from V and 4 bases from J, the junction kept 10 bases outside the gene matches. The CDR3 reads CASNKQGARGTEAFF. The CDR3 DNA is TGTGCCAGTAACAAACAGGGGGCGCGGGGCACTGAAGCTTTCTTT.

The chain recombines TRBV4-2 with TRBJ2-1, with D possibly TRBD2 on 6 matching bases. V lost 5 bases and J lost 2, with 13 bases in between. This CDR3 contains 15 residues. CDR1 is LGHNA and CDR2 is YNFKEQ in the germline V gene. DNA of the CDR3: TGTGCCAGCAGCTCCCCGGGAGAGACCTACAATGAGCAGTTCTTC. Its translation: CASSSPGETYNEQFF.

Of note for this clone: Other DNA sequences in this sample translate to the same CDR3. The chain recombines TRBV9 with TRBJ1-1; no reliable D call. Trimming pared 5 bases from V and 1 base from J, leaving 9 bases between. The CDR3 sequence is 13 residues long. Germline loops: CDR1 SGDLS, CDR2 YYNGEE. As DNA, the CDR3 is TGTGCCAGCAGTAGCCGGCCGAACACTGAAGCTTTCTTT. This translates into CASSSRPNTEAFF.

The chain joins TRBV5-1 to TRBJ1-1; no clear D gene. Germline assignment: CDR1 SGHRS and CDR2 YFSETQ. V was trimmed by 3 bases and J by 0 bases, leaving 12 bases between them. This CDR3 has 15 amino acids. As DNA, the CDR3 is TGCGCCAGCAGCTCCCGATCAGGAATGAACACTGAAGCTTTCTTT. This sequence encodes CASSSRSGMNTEAFF.

V gene TRBV12-5 combines with J gene TRBJ1-5; TRBD1 aligns across 7 bases. CDR3 length: 13 residues. V gave up 6 bases and J gave up 7 bases; unmatched junction bases: 6. Germline CDR1 is LGHNT and CDR2 is FRNRAP. The CDR3 DNA follows: TGTGCTAGTGGGACAGGGACGGGGCAGCCCCAGCATTTT. Its protein product is CASGTGTGQPQHF. Complete variable domain (other parts from reference TRBV12-5 and TRBJ1-5): DARVTQTPRHKVTEMGQEVTMRCQPILGHNTVFWYRQTMMQGLELLAYFRNRAPLDDSGMPKDRFSAEMPDATLATLKIQPSEPRDSAVYFCASGTGTGQPQHFGDGTRLSIL.

The CDR3 reads CASSSRGQWETQYF. For the CDR3, the DNA is TGCGCCAGCAGTTCACGGGGACAGTGGGAGACCCAGTACTTC. This chain joins TRBV5-1 and TRBJ2-5; 7 bases fit TRBD1. Germline CDR1 SGHRS, CDR2 YFSETQ. J gave up 5 bases and V 5 bases, and 9 bases lay outside the gene matches. The length of the CDR3 is 14 residues.

V is TRBV2 and J is TRBJ2-1, with D possibly matching TRBD2 (6 bases). In germline, CDR1 is SNHLY, CDR2 FYNNEI. V was clipped by 2 bases and J by 7 bases, with 12 bases between them. The CDR3 loop spans 14 amino acids. For the CDR3, the DNA is TGTGCCAGCAGTGAAAGGCGGGGAGTGAATGAGCAGTTCTTC. Protein product: CASSERRGVNEQFF.

The CDR3 is CATSITDRGAYAGELFF. For the CDR3, the DNA is TGTGCCACCAGCATAACTGACCGGGGGGCTTATGCCGGGGAGCTGTTTTTT. This rearrangement joins TRBV15 to TRBJ2-2; D may be TRBD2 (7 bases). This CDR3 contains 17 residues. Germline lookup yields CDR1 LNHNV and CDR2 YYDKDF (reference sequence). Trimming shortened V by 4 bases and J by 6 bases, and 21 bases separated the two germline ends.

The chain links TRBV5-1 to TRBJ2-7, with D tentatively TRBD1 (5 bases). Germline CDR1 is SGHRS and CDR2 is YFSETQ. V was pared by 7 bases and J by 0 bases, with 17 bases between. The CDR3 length is 15 residues. The DNA for the CDR3 is TGCGCCAGCTACTCAGGGCACGGAAGCTCCTACGAGCAGTACTTC. This gives the protein CASYSGHGSSYEQYF.

The chain combines TRBV10-3 with TRBJ1-6, with 7 bases identical to TRBD1. Germline-derived CDR1 and CDR2 are ENHRY and SYGVKD. The CDR3 contains 15 residues. J lost 4 bases, V lost 4 bases, and 4 bases had no gene match. The CDR3: CAISGATGYNSPLHF. The CDR3 DNA sequence: TGTGCCATCAGTGGGGCGACAGGGTATAATTCACCCCTCCACTTT.